This TCR beta chain was found in a study of T cell clones after liver transplantation. Study context: As an antigen-independent comparator, third-party-reactive TCRbeta sequences came from pre-transplant mixed lymphocyte reactions. Until 12-24 months post-transplant, subjects got standard immunosuppression and no induction.

Unstimulated PBMCs were sorted into CD3+CD4+ and CD3+CD8+ populations. The junction had 5 bases not matched to a gene; V was cut back by 5 bases and J by 4 bases. The V gene's germline CDR1 is SGHNT and CDR2 YENEEA. The CDR3 is 13 residues long. Data came from immunoSEQ multiplex PCR; TCRdb stores just in-frame clones and leaves some out. Among around 21,000 clones, approximately 93% were seen once, and the ten largest hold around 25%. V and J are TRBV11-3 and TRBJ2-7; the match to TRBD1 covers 7 bases. Sequencing was performed on CD8+ T cells from blood, taken roughly 25 months after liver transplant. This clonotype originated in a human patient who received a liver transplant. The graft donor may have contributed some T cells. CDR3 DNA: TGTGCCAGCAGCCCGGGGACAGCATACGAGCAGTACTTC. This gives the protein CASSPGTAYEQYF.